These 9 T cell receptor beta chains came from one sample sequenced in a study of Ad26.COV2.S vaccination and SARS-CoV-2 variants. TCRdb's table, derived via immunoSEQ multiplex PCR, lists solely in-frame clones and lacks some. The sample records some 390,000 clones, about nine tenths being singletons. Regarding treatment: some 19 received Ad26.COV2.S at low or high dose, single or two shots; several received placebo; per-sample allocation not given. Repertoires come from day 63 after the first vaccine or placebo injection. Sequenced here: peripheral blood, sampled in a trial of Ad26.COV2.S vaccine versus placebo. These receptors all come from a person between 18 and 60 years old who received the Ad26.COV2.S COVID-19 vaccine or a placebo.

This clone was observed a single time. The junction departs from the called germline gene at one end, perhaps through a read error. The gene calls are TRBV11-3 and TRBJ1-5; D unresolved. Germline CDR1 is SGHNT and CDR2 is YENEEA. The CDR3 runs 15 residues. The CDR3 here is CASSVDGYSNQPQHF. DNA for the CDR3: TGTGCCAGCAGCGTAGACGGGTATAGCAATCAGCCCCAGCATTTT.

V usage is TRBV6-2 or TRBV6-3 and J usage is TRBJ1-2; maybe TRBD1 (5 bases). With 4 bases removed from V and 2 bases from J, the gap between germline ends came to 5 bases. CDR3 length: 12 residues. The germline V gene encodes CDR1 MNHEY and CDR2 SVGEGT. In DNA form, the CDR3 reads TGTGCCAGCAGTTGGGACAACTATGGCTACACCTTC. This sequence encodes CASSWDNYGYTF.

The chain has TRBV6-1 and TRBJ1-2; 10 bases agree with TRBD1. Germline CDR1 MNHNS, CDR2 SASEGT. Losses at the gene ends were 3 bases for V and 3 bases for J; bases not matched to a gene: 1. The CDR3 is made up of 14 amino acids. Here the CDR3 DNA reads TGTGCCAGCAGTGAGACAGGGGGCGACTATGGCTACACCTTC. It specifies CASSETGGDYGYTF.

This clone was recorded once. The gene calls are TRBV7-2 and TRBJ2-7; the D call may be TRBD1 or TRBD2 (5 bases each). Germline V CDR1 and CDR2: SGHTA, FQGNSA. The CDR3 covers 15 residues. V was shortened by 1 base and J by 2 bases, with 12 bases between the two germline ends. CDR3 protein: CASSLGGTVTYEQYF. CDR3 nucleotide sequence: TGTGCCAGCAGCTTAGGGGGGACGGTTACCTACGAGCAGTACTTC.

This clone was seen once. The rearrangement joins TRBV3-1 (or the pseudogene TRBV3-2) to TRBJ2-3; 9 bases are shared with TRBD2. The CDR3 loop spans 16 amino acids. CDR1 is LGHDT, CDR2 YNNKEL, per germline (reference sequence). Unmatched junction bases numbered 10, after V lost 4 bases and J lost 5 bases. Written as DNA, the CDR3 is TGTGCCAGCAGCCCCGGGGGTAGCGGGAGAAAAGATACGCAGTATTTT. This gives the protein CASSPGGSGRKDTQYF.

The gene calls are TRBV28 and TRBJ1-1; no definite D call. The CDR3 length is 15 residues. Germline V CDR1 and CDR2: MDHEN, SYDVKM. The V gene lost 5 bases and the J gene lost 4 bases, with 17 bases spanning the gap. Written as DNA, the CDR3 is TGTGCCAGCAGTCCAAATTCTTTGGGAGGCACTGAAGCTTTCTTT. Translated, it gives CASSPNSLGGTEAFF.

The chain links TRBV6-5 to TRBJ1-1; TRBD1 matches 10 bases. V was pared by 2 bases and J by 5 bases, with 8 bases of the junction left unmatched. The CDR3 is 16 amino acids. Germline V gene lookup returns CDR1 MNHEY and CDR2 SVGAGI. This CDR3 is CASSYRQGAGRTEAFF. The CDR3 coding sequence is TGTGCCAGCAGTTACAGACAGGGGGCTGGTCGGACTGAAGCTTTCTTT.

The chain carries TRBV5-6 and TRBJ2-4; D is unresolved. The V end lost 0 bases, the J end lost 6 bases, and 10 bases lay between the germline ends. Germline CDR1 is SGHDT and CDR2 is YYEEEE. The CDR3 has 14 amino acids. CDR3 in DNA: TGTGCCAGCAGCTTGGTGACTCTAGGAAACATTCAGTACTTC. Protein: CASSLVTLGNIQYF. The whole variable domain, remainder taken from reference TRBV5-6 and TRBJ2-4, is DAGVTQSPTHLIKTRGQQVTLRCSPKSGHDTVSWYQQALGQGPQFIFQYYEEEERQRGNFPDRFSGHQFPNYSSELNVNALLLGDSALYLCASSLVTLGNIQYFGAGTRLSVL.

The chain carries TRBV6-1 and TRBJ2-5; D gene ambiguous. Germline loops: CDR1 MNHNS, CDR2 SASEGT. Trimming took off 3 bases at V and 0 bases at J, with 8 bases between the two ends. The CDR3 length is 14 residues. The CDR3 nucleotides are TGTGCCAGCAGTGAGGGCCCGTACCAAGAGACCCAGTACTTC. This gives the protein CASSEGPYQETQYF.